Shown below are 10 T cell receptor beta chains from a single sample sequenced in a study of T cells in Graves' hyperthyroidism and ophthalmopathy. What was amplified from RNA transcripts were TCR beta CDR3 regions. The study used the HTBI primer set for a first-round RT-PCR of the TCR CDR3. TCRdb re-analysed the multiplex PCR reads in MiXCR, keeping a single row per CDR3 protein. The sample has a few hundred thousand distinct CDR3 sequences; 20% are singletons. Sequenced input: blood. The receptors stem from a man aged 18 to 30 with Graves' hyperthyroidism.

This sequence joins TRBV24-1 and TRBJ2-7; D gene unclear. The germline CDR1 and CDR2 sequences are KGHDR and SFDVKD. Trimming removed 9 bases from V and 3 bases from J, with 14 bases in between. The CDR3 has 13 residues. CDR3 amino acids: CATSWETYYEQYF. In DNA, the CDR3 is TGTGCCACCTCGTGGGAAACCTACTACGAGCAGTACTTC.

This clonotype has more than one count but fewer than ten. The V gene is TRBV28, the J gene TRBJ1-5; D is uncertain. Per germline, CDR1 MDHEN and CDR2 SYDVKM. V was trimmed by 8 bases and J by 6 bases, leaving 20 bases between them. This CDR3 contains 15 residues. DNA for the CDR3: TGTGCCAGCCGCTCTCCGGGTGGGAAGGGTCAGCCCCAGCATTTT. This translates into CASRSPGGKGQPQHF. Based on the CDR3 plus reference TRBV28 and TRBJ1-5, the full variable domain is DVKVTQSSRYLVKRTGEKVFLECVQDMDHENMFWYRQDPGLGLRLIYFSYDVKMKEKGDIPEGYSVSREKKERFSLILESASTNQTSMYLCASRSPGGKGQPQHFGDGTRLSIL.

This clonotype has at least ten counts. The J gene is TRBJ1-1, the V gene TRBV6-1; a weak D match, TRBD1 (6 bases). V lost 6 bases and J lost 4, with 21 bases in between. The CDR3 length is 16 residues. The germline V gene encodes CDR1 MNHNS and CDR2 SASEGT. In DNA form, the CDR3 reads TGTGCCAGCAGGGGGGGGCCCAAGGGCTTTGGCACTGAAGCTTTCTTT. This translates into CASRGGPKGFGTEAFF.

At least ten counts were recorded for this clonotype. The chain is built from TRBV6-5 and TRBJ1-1; the D gene is possibly TRBD1 (5 bases). With 6 bases removed from V and 1 base from J, the gap between germline ends came to 15 bases. The germline gives CDR1 MNHEY, CDR2 SVGAGI. This CDR3 spans 15 amino acids. The CDR3 DNA reads as TGTGCCAGCAGCCTCAGCCCGGGGACGAACACTGAAGCTTTCTTT. It translates to CASSLSPGTNTEAFF.

This clonotype has at least ten counts. V and J are TRBV2 and TRBJ1-5; 8 nucleotides align to TRBD1. With 5 bases clipped from V and 7 bases from J, the junction kept 7 bases outside the gene matches. The CDR3 consists of 14 residues. CDR1 is SNHLY, CDR2 FYNNEI, per germline. CDR3 in DNA: TGTGCCAGCAGTACGGACAGGGTCGGACAGCCCCAGCATTTT. Protein: CASSTDRVGQPQHF.

This clonotype was seen repeatedly, ten times or more. This chain uses TRBV12-3 or TRBV12-4 with TRBJ1-2, with 7 bases fitting TRBD1. V shed 6 bases, J shed 2 bases, and the junction held 0 bases outside the gene matches. CDR3 size: 12 residues. This chain's CDR3 is CASRGQNYGYTF. In DNA form, the CDR3 reads TGTGCCAGCAGGGGACAGAACTATGGCTACACCTTC.

This clonotype came up many times. The chain combines TRBV7-8 with TRBJ1-3, with D unclear. The germline V gene has CDR1 SGHVS and CDR2 FQNEAQ. The CDR3 has 13 residues. V lost 6 bases, J lost 4 bases, and 10 bases lay in between. The DNA of the CDR3 is TGTGCCAGCAGGGAGGTGGGCGGAAACACCATATATTTT. Its protein product is CASREVGGNTIYF. The variable domain in full, with the rest retrieved from reference TRBV7-8 and TRBJ1-3, is GAGVSQSPRYKVAKRGQDVALRCDPISGHVSLFWYQQALGQGPEFLTYFQNEAQLDKSGLPSDRFFAERPEGSVSTLKIQRTQQEDSAVYLCASREVGGNTIYFGEGSWLTVV.

This clonotype was seen repeatedly, ten times or more. The V gene is TRBV7-2, the J gene TRBJ2-7; tentatively, D is TRBD1 (5 bases). Looked up from germline, CDR1 is SGHTA and CDR2 is FQGNSA. The V end lost 5 bases, the J end lost 0 bases, and 8 bases lay between the germline ends. CDR3 length: 13 residues. CDR3 amino acids: CASSRQSSYEQYF. The CDR3 nucleotides read TGTGCCAGCAGCAGACAGAGCTCCTACGAGCAGTACTTC.

This clonotype was recorded at least ten times. This chain connects TRBV2 to TRBJ2-7, with TRBD1 identical over 9 bases. This CDR3 region has 12 residues. With 7 bases clipped from V and 4 bases from J, the junction kept 2 bases outside the gene matches. Germline lookup yields CDR1 SNHLY and CDR2 FYNNEI. The CDR3 DNA is TGTGCCAGCAAGGACAGGGGTTACGAGCAGTACTTC. Translating it yields CASKDRGYEQYF.

This clonotype was found many times. The chain carries TRBV9 and TRBJ1-1, with 7 nucleotides matching TRBD1. Trimming removed 3 bases from V and 3 bases from J; junction bases left unmatched: 11. Germline values: CDR1 SGDLS, CDR2 YYNGEE. The CDR3 spans 16 residues. The CDR3: CASSATGFWVDTEAFF. The CDR3 DNA follows: TGTGCCAGCAGCGCGACAGGGTTTTGGGTTGACACTGAAGCTTTCTTT.